A selection of T cell receptor beta chains follows, all from one sample in a study of sequential checkpoint blockade in melanoma. This table comes from immunoSEQ multiplex PCR, and its TCRdb copy is limited to in-frame clones, with some not included. This table has 30,000 to 40,000 clones, around four fifths appearing once. Sample: CD8+ T cells sorted from blood (inferred from file names), taken from a patient given nivolumab and ipilimumab in sequence. These receptors all come from a human donor with melanoma. CDR3s include the opening cysteine and the closing phenylalanine or tryptophan. A D gene is named only where the DNA matches it firmly. Clone size is given for some rows only: seen once, a few or many times, or a class if the clone is expanded.

cdr3_aa cdr3_nt v_call cdr3_length clone_size d_call j_call
CASSPRTGDYGYTF TGTGCCAGCAGCCCAAGAACAGGGGACTATGGCTACACCTTC TRBV11-1 14 - TRBD1 TRBJ1-2
CASTDRGERIGSTDTQYF TGTGCCAGCACTGACAGGGGAGAACGGATAGGGAGCACAGATACGCAGTATTTT TRBV27 18 - TRBD1 TRBJ2-3
CASSPWTGENTGELFF TGTGCCAGCAGTCCATGGACAGGGGAAAACACCGGGGAGCTGTTTTTT TRBV28 16 few TRBD1 TRBJ2-2
CATSRGAFDEQYF TGTGCCACCAGCAGAGGGGCTTTCGACGAGCAGTACTTC TRBV15 13 - - TRBJ2-7
CASSRLWNEQFF TGTGCCAGTAGTCGACTCTGGAATGAGCAGTTCTTC TRBV19 12 - - TRBJ2-1
CASSELPGPRGETQYF TGTGCCAGCAGTGAGCTACCCGGGCCGCGGGGGGAGACCCAGTACTTC TRBV2 16 - TRBD2 TRBJ2-5
CASSLLSGAGELFF TGTGCCAGCAGTTTATTGTCGGGGGCCGGGGAGCTGTTTTTT TRBV27 14 - - TRBJ2-2
CASSASLAGPYNEQFF TGTGCCAGCAGCGCGAGCCTAGCGGGGCCATACAATGAGCAGTTCTTC TRBV9 16 - TRBD2 TRBJ2-1
CASNQLPGNFLSTEAFF TGTGCCAGCAACCAGCTACCGGGAAATTTCCTCAGCACTGAAGCTTTCTTT TRBV7-9 17 - - TRBJ1-1
CATSHIIGGTYGYTF TGTGCCACCAGCCATATAATCGGGGGGACCTATGGCTACACCTTC TRBV15 15 - - TRBJ1-2
CASSSGYTEAFF TGTGCCAGCAGCTCAGGGTACACTGAAGCTTTCTTT TRBV5-6 12 - - TRBJ1-1
CASRVSRGAYEQYF TGTGCCAGCAGGGTTTCCAGGGGAGCCTACGAGCAGTACTTC TRBV27 14 - - TRBJ2-7
CASSIQGINEQFF TGTGCCAGTAGTATTCAGGGGATAAATGAGCAGTTCTTC TRBV19 13 few - TRBJ2-1
CASSPEGSGGVNEQFF TGCGCCAGCAGCCCCGAAGGTAGCGGGGGGGTCAATGAGCAGTTCTTC TRBV5-1 16 - TRBD2 TRBJ2-1
CASSPRTGSPDEQYF TGTGCCAGCTCCCCTCGGACAGGCTCACCGGACGAGCAGTACTTC TRBV18 15 - TRBD1 TRBJ2-7
CASSLTAGDYSNQPQHF TGTGCCAGCAGCTTAACGGCAGGCGATTATAGCAATCAGCCCCAGCATTTT TRBV7-8 17 - - TRBJ1-5
CASGLMGSDTQYF TGTGCCAGCGGACTGATGGGCTCAGATACGCAGTATTTT TRBV11-2 13 - - TRBJ2-3
CASSPREVVSYEQYF TGTGCCAGCTCACCGCGGGAGGTGGTCTCCTACGAGCAGTACTTC TRBV18 15 few TRBD2 TRBJ2-7
CASSHTGGSKHF TGTGCCAGCAGCCATACAGGGGGGTCCAAGCATTTT TRBV13 12 - TRBD1 TRBJ1-5
CASRPRTGQETQYF TGTGCCAGCAGGCCGAGGACAGGGCAAGAGACCCAGTACTTC TRBV27 14 - TRBD1 TRBJ2-5
CASSPRGRGHEQYF TGTGCCAGCAGCCCCCGCGGGAGGGGCCACGAGCAGTACTTC TRBV27 14 few TRBD2 TRBJ2-7
CASGGEEETQYF TGTGCTAGTGGTGGCGAGGAAGAGACGCAGTATTTT TRBV12-5 12 once - TRBJ2-3
CASSSMTESSYEQYF TGTGCCAGCAGCTCCATGACAGAGTCTTCCTACGAGCAGTACTTC TRBV5-6 15 - - TRBJ2-7